These 7 T cell receptor beta chains originate from one sample sequenced in a study of human T cells and chemical hapten exposure. TCRdb fed the RACE reads into MiXCR, producing one record per CDR3 protein. The sample includes approximately 340,000 distinct CDR3 sequences, roughly 6.9% seen only once; the top ten take about 8%. The sample's time point: patch test 1, 2 weeks after DPC sensitization. The treatment: therapeutic diphenylcyclopropenone sensitization with weekly scalp DPC. Sequencing was performed on whole blood, taken in connection with sensitization to the hapten diphenylcyclopropenone (DPC). These receptors originate from a woman aged 18-29 years with alopecia areata. Some clones in this sample may be carry-over from other donors' samples.

This clonotype was counted at least ten times. This rearrangement joins TRBV6-2 or TRBV6-3 to TRBJ2-7; 7 bases map to TRBD1. J was trimmed by 1 base and V by 4 bases; bases with no gene match: 1. The CDR3 contains 13 residues. CDR1 and CDR2 from the germline V gene are MNHEY and SVGEGT. The CDR3 coding sequence is TGTGCCAGCAGTTCACAGGGGTCCTACGAGCAGTACTTC. Translation gives CASSSQGSYEQYF.

This clonotype has a handful of counts. V and J are TRBV5-5 and TRBJ2-7; D not certain. Germline V gene lookup returns CDR1 SGHKS and CDR2 YYEKEE (reference sequence). CDR3 length: 14 residues. The germline V and J ends were trimmed by 1 base and 5 bases, with 13 bases remaining between them. Here the CDR3 DNA reads TGTGCCAGCAGCTTGTTACTCCCCGGCAACGAGCAGTACTTC. This encodes CASSLLLPGNEQYF.

This clonotype was picked up many times. The chain links TRBV3-1 to TRBJ2-7; D gene uncertain. From germline, CDR1 is LGHDT and CDR2 YNNKEL (reference sequence). The CDR3 contains 14 residues. V was cut by 1 base and J by 4 bases, with 11 bases left in between. Written as DNA, the CDR3 is TGTGCCAGCAGCCAAGGGGTTATTCTGTACGAGCAGTACTTC. Translating it yields CASSQGVILYEQYF.

In this sample, this clonotype turned up many times. V is TRBV7-2 and J is TRBJ2-3; TRBD2 is a possible D gene (6 bases). The CDR3 runs to 16 residues. Trimming shortened V by 0 bases and J by 4 bases, and 14 bases separated the two germline ends. Germline V gives CDR1 SGHTA, CDR2 FQGNSA. CDR3: CASSLAATRPADTQYF. DNA of the CDR3: TGTGCCAGCAGCTTAGCTGCGACTAGGCCCGCAGATACGCAGTATTTT.

This clonotype came up many times. The rearrangement links TRBV10-3 to TRBJ2-3; D is undetermined. The CDR3 loop spans 14 amino acids. Trimming stripped 0 bases from V and 6 bases from J, with 10 bases between. CDR1 and CDR2 (germline): ENHRY, SYGVKD. The CDR3 bases are TGTGCCATCAGTGAGTCGCGCAGAAGGGATACGCAGTATTTT. It encodes CAISESRRRDTQYF.

This chain links TRBV20-1 with TRBJ2-3; 9 bases align to TRBD2. Germline V lookup: CDR1 DFQATT, CDR2 SNEGSKA (reference sequence). The CDR3 loop spans 16 amino acids. The V gene end was trimmed by 2 bases and the J gene end by 1 base; junction bases not matched to a gene: 7. CDR3 protein: CSARTAGGPGTDTQYF. Written as DNA, the CDR3 is TGCAGTGCTAGAACGGCGGGGGGGCCCGGCACAGATACGCAGTATTTT.

This clonotype showed up many times. This sequence joins TRBV10-3 and TRBJ2-3; no reliable D call. This CDR3 contains 11 residues. V was shortened by 7 bases and J by 4 bases, with 6 bases between the two germline ends. CDR1 and CDR2 (germline): ENHRY, SYGVKD. The CDR3 sequence: CAIMLSDTQYF. CDR3 sequence (DNA): TGTGCCATCATGCTCTCAGATACGCAGTATTTT.